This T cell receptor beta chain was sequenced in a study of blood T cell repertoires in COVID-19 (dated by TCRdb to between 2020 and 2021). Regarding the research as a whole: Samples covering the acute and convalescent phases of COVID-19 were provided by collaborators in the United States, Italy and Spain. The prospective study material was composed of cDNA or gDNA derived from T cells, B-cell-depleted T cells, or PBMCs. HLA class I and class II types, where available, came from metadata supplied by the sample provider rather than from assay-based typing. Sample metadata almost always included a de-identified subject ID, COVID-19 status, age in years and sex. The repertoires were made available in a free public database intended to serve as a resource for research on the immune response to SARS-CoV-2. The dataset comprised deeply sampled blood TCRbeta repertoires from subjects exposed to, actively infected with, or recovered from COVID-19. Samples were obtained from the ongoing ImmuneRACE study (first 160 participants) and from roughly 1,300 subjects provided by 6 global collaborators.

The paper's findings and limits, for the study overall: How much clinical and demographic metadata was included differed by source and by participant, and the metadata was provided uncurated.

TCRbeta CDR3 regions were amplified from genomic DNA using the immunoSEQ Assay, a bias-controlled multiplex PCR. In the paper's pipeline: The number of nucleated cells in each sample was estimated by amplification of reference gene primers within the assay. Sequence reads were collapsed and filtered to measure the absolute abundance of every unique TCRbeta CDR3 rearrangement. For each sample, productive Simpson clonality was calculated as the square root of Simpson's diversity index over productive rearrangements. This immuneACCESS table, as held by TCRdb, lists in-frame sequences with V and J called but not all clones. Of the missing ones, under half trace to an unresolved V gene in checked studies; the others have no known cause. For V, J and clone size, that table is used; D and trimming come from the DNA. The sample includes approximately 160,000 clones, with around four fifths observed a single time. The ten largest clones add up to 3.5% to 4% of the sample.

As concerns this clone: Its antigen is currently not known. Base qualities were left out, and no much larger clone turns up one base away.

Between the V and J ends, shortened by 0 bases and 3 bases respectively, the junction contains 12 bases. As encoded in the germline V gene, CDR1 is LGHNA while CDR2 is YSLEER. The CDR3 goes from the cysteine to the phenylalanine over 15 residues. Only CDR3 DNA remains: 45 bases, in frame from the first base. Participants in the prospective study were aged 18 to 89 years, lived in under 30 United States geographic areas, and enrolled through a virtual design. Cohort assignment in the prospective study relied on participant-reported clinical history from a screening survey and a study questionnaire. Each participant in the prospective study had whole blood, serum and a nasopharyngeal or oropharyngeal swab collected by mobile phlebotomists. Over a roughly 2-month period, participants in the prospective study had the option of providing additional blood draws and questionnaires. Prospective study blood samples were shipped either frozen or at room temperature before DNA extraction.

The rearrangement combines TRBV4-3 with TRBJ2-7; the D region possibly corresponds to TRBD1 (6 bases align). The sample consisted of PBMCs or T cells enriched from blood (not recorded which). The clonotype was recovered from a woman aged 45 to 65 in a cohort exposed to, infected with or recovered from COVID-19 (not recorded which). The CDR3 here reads CASSQEDSPLYEQYF. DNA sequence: TGCGCCAGCAGCCAAGAGGACAGTCCCCTCTACGAGCAGTACTTC.